These 14 T cell receptor beta chains were sequenced from one sample in a study of shared clonotypes between healthy human individuals. Data came from immunoSEQ multiplex PCR; TCRdb stores just in-frame clones and leaves some out. The sample gives about 980,000 clones, around three quarters of which show up once; approximately 1.5% is in the top ten. Material for sequencing was memory CD4+ T cells sorted from blood. Specified subset: CD45RA-negative fraction. These receptors were obtained from a man between 18 and 35 years old in good health.

This clone showed up just once. The chain combines TRBV2 with TRBJ1-2, with a weak D call TRBD1 (5 bases). Trimming took 7 bases from V and 8 from J, leaving 20 bases between them. This CDR3 is 14 amino acids long. CDR1 and CDR2 from the germline V gene are SNHLY and FYNNEI. DNA for the CDR3: TGTGCCAGCAACCTGGAGGGGTTTGGGGGAGGCTACACCTTC. Protein: CASNLEGFGGGYTF.

This chain links TRBV2 with TRBJ2-1; 7 bases agree with TRBD1. The CDR3 totals 14 residues. The junction had 3 bases not matched to a gene; V was cut back by 3 bases and J by 4 bases. The germline gives CDR1 SNHLY, CDR2 FYNNEI. In DNA form, the CDR3 reads TGTGCCAGCAGTGAGAGGACAGGATACAATGAGCAGTTCTTC. The encoded protein is CASSERTGYNEQFF. The whole variable domain, remainder taken from reference TRBV2 and TRBJ2-1, is EPEVTQTPSHQVTQMGQEVILRCVPISNHLYFYWYRQILGQKVEFLVSFYNNEISEKSEIFDDQFSVERPDGSNFTLKIRSTKLEDSAMYFCASSERTGYNEQFFGPGTRLTVL.

The rearrangement joins TRBV2 to TRBJ1-1, with D uncertain. The germline V gene encodes CDR1 SNHLY and CDR2 FYNNEI. The CDR3 spans 13 residues. V lost 5 bases and J lost 3, with 10 bases in between. The CDR3 sequence: CASSPNGYTEAFF. Written as DNA, the CDR3 is TGTGCCAGCAGTCCCAACGGGTACACTGAAGCTTTCTTT.

The genes are TRBV25-1 and TRBJ2-7, with 8 bases matching TRBD1. CDR1 and CDR2 (germline): MGHDK, SYGVNS. This CDR3 has 12 amino acids. V trimming: 10 bases; J trimming: 6 bases; junction bases outside the gene matches: 8. The CDR3 sequence: CATRQGAREQYF. The DNA for the CDR3 is TGTGCCACCCGCCAGGGGGCGCGCGAGCAGTACTTC.

A single count supports this clone. The chain uses TRBV19 and TRBJ2-1, with unresolved D. Germline loops: CDR1 LNHDA, CDR2 SQIVND (reference sequence). With 7 bases removed from V and 9 bases from J, the gap between germline ends came to 10 bases. This CDR3 contains 11 residues. The CDR3 nucleotides read TGTGCCAGTAAGGGAAACGGTGAGCAGTTCTTC. The encoded protein is CASKGNGEQFF.

The CDR3 here is CASSEIQGRYEQYF. CDR3 nucleotide sequence: TGCGCCAGCAGTGAGATACAGGGGCGTTACGAGCAGTACTTC. The chain is built from TRBV10-2 and TRBJ2-7; 7 nucleotides agree with TRBD1. The CDR3 has 14 residues. Trimming cost V 2 bases and J 4 bases; bases outside gene matches: 5. Per the germline V gene, CDR1 is WSHSY and CDR2 is SAAADI.

The chain links TRBV9 to TRBJ2-1; no firm D call. This CDR3 has 14 amino acids. The germline V gene has CDR1 SGDLS and CDR2 YYNGEE. Trimming removed 3 bases from V and 5 bases from J, with 12 bases in between. The CDR3 sequence is CASSAQMNDNEQFF. CDR3 nucleotides: TGTGCCAGCAGCGCCCAAATGAACGACAATGAGCAGTTCTTC.

The chain combines TRBV15 with TRBJ2-6; D is unresolved. The length of the CDR3 is 15 residues. Trimming took off 4 bases at V and 0 bases at J, with 7 bases between the two ends. Germline V lookup: CDR1 LNHNV, CDR2 YYDKDF (reference sequence). The CDR3 DNA sequence: TGTGCCACCAGCAAACTAAGCTCTGGGGCCAACGTCCTGACTTTC. Its translation is CATSKLSSGANVLTF. The complete variable domain, with remaining parts taken from reference TRBV15 and TRBJ2-6, reads DAMVIQNPRYQVTQFGKPVTLSCSQTLNHNVMYWYQQKSSQAPKLLFHYYDKDFNNEADTPDNFQSRRPNTSFCFLDIRSPGLGDTAMYLCATSKLSSGANVLTFGAGSRLTVL.

As regards this clone: A much larger clone is a single base away; this may be a read error. Other DNA sequences in this specimen translate into the identical CDR3. This chain connects TRBV10-3 to TRBJ1-4, with D maybe TRBD1 (5 bases). This CDR3 contains 15 residues. Trimming took off 0 bases at V and 0 bases at J, with 5 bases between the two ends. The germline V gene has CDR1 ENHRY and CDR2 SYGVKD. The CDR3 protein is CAISESGATNEKLFF. CDR3 sequence (DNA): TGTGCCATCAGTGAGTCGGGGGCAACTAATGAAAAACTGTTTTTT.

A remark on this clone: In the same sample, other DNA sequences code for this CDR3. J is TRBJ1-6 and V is TRBV30; 7 bases are shared with TRBD1. V shed 4 bases and J 7 bases; nucleotides not matched to a gene: 1. The germline V gene encodes CDR1 GTSNPN and CDR2 SVGIG (reference sequence). CDR3 length: 12 amino acids. CDR3 sequence: CAWTGGNSPLHF. CDR3 nucleotide sequence: TGTGCCTGGACAGGGGGGAATTCACCCCTCCACTTT.

This chain connects TRBV18 to TRBJ1-3, with D possibly TRBD1 on 6 matching bases. The germline CDR1 and CDR2 sequences are KGHSH and LQKENI. V was trimmed by 3 bases and J by 0 bases, leaving 9 bases between them. CDR3 length equals 15 residues. For the CDR3, the DNA is TGTGCCAGCTCACCGGGACAAAACTCTGGAAACACCATATATTTT. It specifies CASSPGQNSGNTIYF. Looking up the rest from reference TRBV18 and TRBJ1-3 gives the full variable domain: NAGVMQNPRHLVRRRGQEARLRCSPMKGHSHVYWYRQLPEEGLKFMVYLQKENIIDESGMPKERFSAEFPKEGPSILRIQQVVRGDSAAYFCASSPGQNSGNTIYFGEGSWLTVV.

V and J are TRBV9 and TRBJ2-5; D possibly uses TRBD1 or TRBD2 (5 bases each). The CDR3 spans 14 residues. Trimming stripped 0 bases from V and 5 bases from J, with 11 bases between. Germline V lookup: CDR1 SGDLS, CDR2 YYNGEE. This chain's CDR3 is CASSVGGDEETQYF. The CDR3 DNA reads TGTGCCAGCAGCGTAGGAGGGGACGAGGAGACCCAGTACTTC.

V and J are TRBV18 and TRBJ2-2; D perhaps matches TRBD2 (5 bases). CDR1 is KGHSH, CDR2 LQKENI, per germline. The CDR3 is made up of 15 amino acids. V lost 3 bases, J lost 1 base, and 9 bases lay in between. The chain's CDR3 is CASSPSGMNTGELFF. The CDR3 DNA sequence: TGTGCCAGCTCACCGAGCGGAATGAACACCGGGGAGCTGTTTTTT.

The CDR3 here is CACDEQFF. The DNA of the CDR3 is TGTGCCTGTGATGAGCAGTTCTTC. The V call is TRBV30, the J call TRBJ2-1; D gene uncertain. The CDR3 has 8 residues. Germline lookup yields CDR1 GTSNPN and CDR2 SVGIG (reference sequence). Trimming left V 6 bases short and J 8 bases short, with 2 bases between.